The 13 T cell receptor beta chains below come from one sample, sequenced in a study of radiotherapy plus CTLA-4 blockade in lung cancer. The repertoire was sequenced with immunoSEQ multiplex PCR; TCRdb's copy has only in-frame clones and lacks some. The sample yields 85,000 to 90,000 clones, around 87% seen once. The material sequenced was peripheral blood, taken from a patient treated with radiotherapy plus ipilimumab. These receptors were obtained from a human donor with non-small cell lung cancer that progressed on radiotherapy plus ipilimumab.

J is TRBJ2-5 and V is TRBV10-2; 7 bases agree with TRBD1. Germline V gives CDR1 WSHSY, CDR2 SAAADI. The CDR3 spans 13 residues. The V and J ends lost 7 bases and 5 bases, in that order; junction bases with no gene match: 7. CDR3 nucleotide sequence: TGCGCCAGCAAGACAGGGATTTCGGAGACCCAGTACTTC. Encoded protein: CASKTGISETQYF.

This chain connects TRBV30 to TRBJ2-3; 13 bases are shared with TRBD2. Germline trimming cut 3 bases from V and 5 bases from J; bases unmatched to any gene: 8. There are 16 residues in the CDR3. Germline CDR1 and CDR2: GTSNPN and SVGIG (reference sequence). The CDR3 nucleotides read TGTGCCTGGAGGGACGGGACTAGCGGGAAAATAGATACGCAGTATTTT. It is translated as CAWRDGTSGKIDTQYF.

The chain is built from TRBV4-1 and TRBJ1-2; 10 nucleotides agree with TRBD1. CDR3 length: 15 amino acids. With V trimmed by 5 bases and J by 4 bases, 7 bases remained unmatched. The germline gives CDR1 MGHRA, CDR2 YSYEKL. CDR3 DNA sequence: TGCGCCAGCAGCTTCCAGACAGGGGGCGGCTATGGCTACACCTTC. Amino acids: CASSFQTGGGYGYTF.

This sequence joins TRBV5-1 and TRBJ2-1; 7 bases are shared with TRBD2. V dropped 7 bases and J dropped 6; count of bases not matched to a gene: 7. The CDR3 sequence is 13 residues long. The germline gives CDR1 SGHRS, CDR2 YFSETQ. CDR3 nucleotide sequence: TGCGCCAGCTCCACAGCGGGACTCAATGAGCAGTTCTTC. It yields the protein CASSTAGLNEQFF.

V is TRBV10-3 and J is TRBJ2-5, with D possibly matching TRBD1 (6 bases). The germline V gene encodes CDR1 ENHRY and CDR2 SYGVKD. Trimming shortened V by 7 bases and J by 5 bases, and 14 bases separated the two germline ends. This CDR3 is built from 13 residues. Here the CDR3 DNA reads TGTGCCATCACGGCAGGGGCAGGGGAGACCCAGTACTTC. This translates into CAITAGAGETQYF.

The CDR3: CAWSVLRDGEQYF. DNA for the CDR3: TGTGCCTGGAGTGTACTCAGGGACGGGGAGCAGTACTTC. The chain employs TRBV30 and TRBJ2-7, with D perhaps being TRBD1 or TRBD2 (5 bases each). The germline gives CDR1 GTSNPN, CDR2 SVGIG (reference sequence). The CDR3 consists of 13 residues. V was trimmed by 0 bases and J by 7 bases, leaving 13 bases between them.

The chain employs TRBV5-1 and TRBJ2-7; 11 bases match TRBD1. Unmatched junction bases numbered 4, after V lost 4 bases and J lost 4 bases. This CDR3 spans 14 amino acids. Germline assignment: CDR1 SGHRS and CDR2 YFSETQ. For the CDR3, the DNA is TGCGCCAGCAGCCCGGGACAGGGGGGGTACGAGCAGTACTTC. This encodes CASSPGQGGYEQYF.

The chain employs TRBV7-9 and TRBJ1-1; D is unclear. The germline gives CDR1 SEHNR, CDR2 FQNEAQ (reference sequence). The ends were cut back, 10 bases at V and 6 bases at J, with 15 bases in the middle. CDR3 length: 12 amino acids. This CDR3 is CANSRGSPEAFF. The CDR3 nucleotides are TGTGCCAACAGTCGGGGAAGCCCTGAAGCTTTCTTT.

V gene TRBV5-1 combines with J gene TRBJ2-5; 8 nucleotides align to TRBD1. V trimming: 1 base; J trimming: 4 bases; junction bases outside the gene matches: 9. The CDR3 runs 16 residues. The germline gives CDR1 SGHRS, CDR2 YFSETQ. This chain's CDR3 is CASSLSGQGALETQYF. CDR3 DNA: TGCGCCAGCAGCTTGTCGGGTCAGGGGGCATTAGAGACCCAGTACTTC.

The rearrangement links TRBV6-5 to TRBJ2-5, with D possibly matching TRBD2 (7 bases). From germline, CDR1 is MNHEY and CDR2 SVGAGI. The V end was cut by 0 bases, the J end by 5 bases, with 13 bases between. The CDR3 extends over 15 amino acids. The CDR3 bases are TGTGCCAGCAGTTACTCCGGCCGGGGGGCCGAGACCCAGTACTTC. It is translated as CASSYSGRGAETQYF.

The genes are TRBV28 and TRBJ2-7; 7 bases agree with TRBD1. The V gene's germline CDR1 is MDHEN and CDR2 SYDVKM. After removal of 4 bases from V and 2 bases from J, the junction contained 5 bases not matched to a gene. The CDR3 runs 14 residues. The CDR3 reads CASSSSDRTYEQYF. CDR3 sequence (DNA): TGTGCCAGCAGTTCCTCGGACAGGACCTACGAGCAGTACTTC. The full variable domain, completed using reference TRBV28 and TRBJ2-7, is DVKVTQSSRYLVKRTGEKVFLECVQDMDHENMFWYRQDPGLGLRLIYFSYDVKMKEKGDIPEGYSVSREKKERFSLILESASTNQTSMYLCASSSSDRTYEQYFGPGTRLTVT.

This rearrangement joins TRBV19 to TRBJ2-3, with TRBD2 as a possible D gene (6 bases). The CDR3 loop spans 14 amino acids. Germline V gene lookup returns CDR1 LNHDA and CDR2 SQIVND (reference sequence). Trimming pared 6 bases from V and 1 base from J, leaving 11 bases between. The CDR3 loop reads CASSGSRGTDTQYF. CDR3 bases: TGTGCCAGTAGCGGGAGTCGGGGCACAGATACGCAGTATTTT.

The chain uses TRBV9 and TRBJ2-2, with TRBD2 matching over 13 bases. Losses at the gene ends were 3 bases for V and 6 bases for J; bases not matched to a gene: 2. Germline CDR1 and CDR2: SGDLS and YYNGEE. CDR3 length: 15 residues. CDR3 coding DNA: TGTGCCAGCAGCGGGACTAGCGGGAGTCCCGGGGAGCTGTTTTTT. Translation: CASSGTSGSPGELFF.